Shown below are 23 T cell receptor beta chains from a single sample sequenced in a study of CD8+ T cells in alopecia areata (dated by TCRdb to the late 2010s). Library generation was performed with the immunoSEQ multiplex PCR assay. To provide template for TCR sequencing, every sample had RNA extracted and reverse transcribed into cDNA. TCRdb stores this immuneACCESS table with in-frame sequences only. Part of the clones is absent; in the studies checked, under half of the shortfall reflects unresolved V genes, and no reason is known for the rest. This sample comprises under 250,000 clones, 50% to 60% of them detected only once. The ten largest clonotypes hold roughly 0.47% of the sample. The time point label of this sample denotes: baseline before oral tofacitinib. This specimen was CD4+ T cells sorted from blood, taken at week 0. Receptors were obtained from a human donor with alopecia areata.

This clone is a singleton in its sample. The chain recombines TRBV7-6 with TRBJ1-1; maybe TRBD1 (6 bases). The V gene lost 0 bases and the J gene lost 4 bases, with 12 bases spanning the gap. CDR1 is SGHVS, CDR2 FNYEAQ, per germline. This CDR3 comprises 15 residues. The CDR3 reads CASSLAAGQFTEAFF. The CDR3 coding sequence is TGTGCCAGCAGCTTAGCCGCTGGACAGTTCACTGAAGCTTTCTTT.

CDR3 amino acids: CASSSEGQRYGYTF. The CDR3 DNA follows: TGCGCCAGCAGCTCGGAGGGACAGCGCTATGGCTACACCTTC. The J gene is TRBJ1-2, the V gene TRBV5-1, with TRBD1 matching 7 bases. V shed 3 bases, J shed 4 bases, and the junction held 6 bases outside the gene matches. Germline V CDR1 and CDR2: SGHRS, YFSETQ. This CDR3 comprises 14 residues.

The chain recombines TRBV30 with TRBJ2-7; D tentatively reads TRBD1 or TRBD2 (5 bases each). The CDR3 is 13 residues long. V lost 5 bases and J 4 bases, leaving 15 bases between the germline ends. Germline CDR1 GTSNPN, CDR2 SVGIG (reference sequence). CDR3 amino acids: CAWAGTWTYEQYF. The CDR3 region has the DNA TGTGCCTGGGCCGGGACCTGGACTTACGAGCAGTACTTC. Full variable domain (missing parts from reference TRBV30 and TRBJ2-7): SQTIHQWPATLVQPVGSPLSLECTVEGTSNPNLYWYRQAAGRGLQLLFYSVGIGQISSEVPQNLSASRPQDRQFILSSKKLLLSDSGFYLCAWAGTWTYEQYFGPGTRLTVT.

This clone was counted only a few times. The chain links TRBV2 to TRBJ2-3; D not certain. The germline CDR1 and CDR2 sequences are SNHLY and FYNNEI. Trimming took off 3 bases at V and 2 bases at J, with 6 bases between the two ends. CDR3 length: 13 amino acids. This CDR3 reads CASSDEVTDTQYF. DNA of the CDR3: TGTGCCAGCAGTGATGAGGTCACAGATACGCAGTATTTT.

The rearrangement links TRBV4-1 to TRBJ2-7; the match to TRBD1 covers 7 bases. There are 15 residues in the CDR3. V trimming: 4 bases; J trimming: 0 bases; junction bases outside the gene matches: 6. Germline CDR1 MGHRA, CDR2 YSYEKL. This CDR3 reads CASSLWTGRSYEQYF. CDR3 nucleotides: TGCGCCAGCAGCCTGTGGACAGGCCGCTCCTACGAGCAGTACTTC.

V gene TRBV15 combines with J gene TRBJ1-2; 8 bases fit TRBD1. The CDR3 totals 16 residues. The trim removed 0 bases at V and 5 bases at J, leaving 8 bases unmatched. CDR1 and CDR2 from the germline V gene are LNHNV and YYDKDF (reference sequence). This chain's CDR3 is CATSRDRQGQAYGYTF. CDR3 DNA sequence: TGTGCCACCAGCAGAGATCGGCAGGGACAGGCGTATGGCTACACCTTC. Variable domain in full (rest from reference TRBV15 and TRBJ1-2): DAMVIQNPRYQVTQFGKPVTLSCSQTLNHNVMYWYQQKSSQAPKLLFHYYDKDFNNEADTPDNFQSRRPNTSFCFLDIRSPGLGDTAMYLCATSRDRQGQAYGYTFGSGTRLTVV.

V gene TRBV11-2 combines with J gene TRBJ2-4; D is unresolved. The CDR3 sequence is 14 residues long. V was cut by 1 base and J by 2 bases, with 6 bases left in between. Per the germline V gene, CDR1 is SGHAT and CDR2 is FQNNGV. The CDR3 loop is CASSLGVSKNIQYF. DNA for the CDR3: TGTGCCAGCAGCTTAGGAGTTTCCAAAAACATTCAGTACTTC.

The DNA of the CDR3 is TGTGCCAGCAGCTTAAGGGTAGCCACTGAAGCTTTCTTT. Amino acid sequence: CASSLRVATEAFF. The chain carries TRBV7-3 and TRBJ1-1; D not certain. Germline V CDR1 and CDR2: SGHTA, FQGTGA. The CDR3 runs to 13 residues. V shed 1 base and J shed 4 bases, with 7 bases lying between them.

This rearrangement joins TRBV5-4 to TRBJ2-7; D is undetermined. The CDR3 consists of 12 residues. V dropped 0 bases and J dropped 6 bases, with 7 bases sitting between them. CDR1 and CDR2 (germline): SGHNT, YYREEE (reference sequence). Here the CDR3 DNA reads TGTGCCAGCAGCTTGGGACGGAGCGAGCAGTACTTC. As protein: CASSLGRSEQYF.

The CDR3 DNA reads as TGTCCCCGTCGCACAGATACGCAGTATTTT. Its translation is CPRRTDTQYF. The chain combines TRBV30 with TRBJ2-3, with no clear D. The CDR3 is 10 amino acids. CDR1 and CDR2 from the germline V gene are GTSNPN and SVGIG (reference sequence).

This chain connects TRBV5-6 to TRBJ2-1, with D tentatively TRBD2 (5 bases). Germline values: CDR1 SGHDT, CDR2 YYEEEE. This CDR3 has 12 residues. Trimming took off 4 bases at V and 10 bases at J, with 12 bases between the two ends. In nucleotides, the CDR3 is TGTGCCAGCAGCCTTTGGGGAGTGGAGCAGTTCTTC. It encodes CASSLWGVEQFF.

CDR3 DNA: TGTGCCAGCAGCTTCGGGACAGGCCAAGAGACCCAGTACTTC. Translated, it gives CASSFGTGQETQYF. The V call is TRBV5-4, the J call TRBJ2-5; TRBD1 matches at 8 bases. The length of the CDR3 is 14 residues. CDR1 is SGHNT and CDR2 is YYREEE in the germline V gene (reference sequence). V lost 2 bases, J lost 1 base, and 1 base stayed unmatched.

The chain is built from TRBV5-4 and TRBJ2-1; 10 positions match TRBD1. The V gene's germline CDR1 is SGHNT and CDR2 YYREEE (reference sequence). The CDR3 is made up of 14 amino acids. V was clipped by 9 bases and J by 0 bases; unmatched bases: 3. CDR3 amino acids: CAIRQGASYNEQFF. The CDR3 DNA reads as TGTGCCATCCGACAGGGGGCCTCCTACAATGAGCAGTTCTTC.

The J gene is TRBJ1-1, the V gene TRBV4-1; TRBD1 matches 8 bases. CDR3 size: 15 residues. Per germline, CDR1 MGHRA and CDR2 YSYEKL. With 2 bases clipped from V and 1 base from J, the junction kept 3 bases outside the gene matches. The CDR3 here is CASSQTDRENTEAFF. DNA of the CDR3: TGCGCCAGCAGCCAAACGGACAGGGAGAACACTGAAGCTTTCTTT.

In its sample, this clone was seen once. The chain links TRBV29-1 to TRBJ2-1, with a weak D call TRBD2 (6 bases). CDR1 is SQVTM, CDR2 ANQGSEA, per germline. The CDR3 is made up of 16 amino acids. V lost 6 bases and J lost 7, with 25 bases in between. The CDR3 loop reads CSVEPLKGRPRNEQFF. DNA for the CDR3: TGCAGCGTCGAGCCCCTTAAAGGGAGGCCCAGGAATGAGCAGTTCTTC.

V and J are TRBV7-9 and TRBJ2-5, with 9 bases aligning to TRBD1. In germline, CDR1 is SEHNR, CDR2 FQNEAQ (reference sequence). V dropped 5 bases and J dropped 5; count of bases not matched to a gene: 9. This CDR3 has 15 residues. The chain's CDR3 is CASSPHTGGSETQYF. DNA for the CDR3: TGTGCCAGCAGCCCACATACAGGGGGCAGCGAGACCCAGTACTTC.

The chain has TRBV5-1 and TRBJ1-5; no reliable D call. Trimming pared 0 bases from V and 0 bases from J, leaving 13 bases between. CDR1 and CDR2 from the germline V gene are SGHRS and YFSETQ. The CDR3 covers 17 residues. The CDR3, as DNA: TGCGCCAGCAGCTTGGACGGCACCTCGTATAGCAATCAGCCCCAGCATTTT. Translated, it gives CASSLDGTSYSNQPQHF.

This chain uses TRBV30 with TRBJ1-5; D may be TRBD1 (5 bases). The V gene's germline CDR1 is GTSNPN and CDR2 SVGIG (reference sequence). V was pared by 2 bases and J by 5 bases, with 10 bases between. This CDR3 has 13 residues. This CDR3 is CAWSQQGDQPQHF. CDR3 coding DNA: TGTGCCTGGAGTCAGCAGGGTGATCAGCCCCAGCATTTT.

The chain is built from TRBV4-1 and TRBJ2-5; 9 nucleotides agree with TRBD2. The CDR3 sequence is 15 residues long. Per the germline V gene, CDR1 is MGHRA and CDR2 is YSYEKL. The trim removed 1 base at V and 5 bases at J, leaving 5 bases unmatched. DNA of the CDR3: TGCGCCAGCAGCCAAGCTAGCGGGAAACGCGAGACCCAGTACTTC. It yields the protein CASSQASGKRETQYF.

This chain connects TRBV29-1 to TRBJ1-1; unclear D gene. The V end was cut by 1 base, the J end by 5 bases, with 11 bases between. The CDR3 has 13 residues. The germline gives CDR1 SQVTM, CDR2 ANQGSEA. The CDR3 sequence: CSVEGFGWTEAFF. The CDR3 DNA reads TGCAGCGTTGAAGGTTTTGGTTGGACTGAAGCTTTCTTT.

CDR3 region: CASSPDTNTDTQYF. CDR3 nucleotides: TGTGCCAGCAGCCCAGATACCAACACAGATACGCAGTATTTT. The chain employs TRBV7-3 and TRBJ2-3; D is undetermined. Per germline, CDR1 SGHTA and CDR2 FQGTGA. The CDR3 has 14 amino acids. The V end lost 5 bases, the J end lost 2 bases, and 11 bases lay between the germline ends.

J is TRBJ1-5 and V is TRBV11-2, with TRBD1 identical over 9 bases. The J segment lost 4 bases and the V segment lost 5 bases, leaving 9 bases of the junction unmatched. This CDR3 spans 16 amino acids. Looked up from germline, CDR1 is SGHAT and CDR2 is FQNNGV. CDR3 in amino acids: CASSRQGGTGNQPQHF. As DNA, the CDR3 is TGTGCCAGCAGCCGGCAGGGGGGGACAGGGAATCAGCCCCAGCATTTT. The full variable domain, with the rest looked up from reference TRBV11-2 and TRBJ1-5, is EAGVAQSPRYKIIEKRQSVAFWCNPISGHATLYWYQQILGQGPKLLIQFQNNGVVDDSQLPKDRFSAERLKGVDSTLKIQPAKLEDSAVYLCASSRQGGTGNQPQHFGDGTRLSIL.

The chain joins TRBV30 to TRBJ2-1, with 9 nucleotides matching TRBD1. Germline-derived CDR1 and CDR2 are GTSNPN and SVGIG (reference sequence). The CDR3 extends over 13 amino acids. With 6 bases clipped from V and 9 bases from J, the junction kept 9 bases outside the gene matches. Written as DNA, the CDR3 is TGTGCCTGTGCCGGGACAGGGCTTGGTGAGCAGTTCTTC. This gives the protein CACAGTGLGEQFF.